Listed below are T cell receptor beta chains from one sample, sequenced in a study of blood T cell repertoires in COVID-19. Using immunoSEQ multiplex PCR, the repertoire was profiled, and TCRdb retains in-frame clones only, with some absent. The sample has under 200,000 clones, about 85% seen once. The sample taken for sequencing was peripheral blood. The source is a woman aged 80 or over with COVID-19, enrolled during active disease. Each CDR3 is given with its conserved first and last residue. Fields, in order: clone size, J gene, V gene, D gene, CDR3 protein, CDR3 DNA. D genes are given only for firm matches. Clone size is given for some rows only: seen once, a few or many times, or a class if the clone is expanded.

few	TRBJ2-5	TRBV5-1	NA	CASRRSLQETQYF	TGCGCCAGCCGCCGGTCCCTTCAAGAGACCCAGTACTTC
NA	TRBJ2-1	TRBV6-5	NA	CASRGREHREQFF	TGTGCCAGCAGGGGCCGGGAGCACAGGGAGCAGTTCTTC
NA	TRBJ1-5	TRBV7-8	NA	CASSLGLTENQPQHF	TGTGCCAGCAGCTTAGGGCTTACAGAGAATCAGCCCCAGCATTTT
NA	TRBJ1-2	TRBV5-4	TRBD1	CASSLPRTGGYGYTF	TGTGCCAGCAGCCTACCAAGGACAGGGGGCTATGGCTACACCTTC
NA	TRBJ1-2	TRBV19	TRBD1	CASSKQGSGSYTF	TGTGCCAGTAGTAAACAGGGGTCCGGAAGCTACACCTTC
NA	TRBJ2-7	TRBV4-2	NA	CASSQRTTDSYEQYF	TGTGCCAGCAGCCAGCGGACAACCGATTCCTACGAGCAGTACTTC
many	TRBJ2-7	TRBV7-2	NA	CASSLERSGVEYF	TGTGCCAGCAGCTTAGAGCGGTCGGGGGTGGAGTACTTC
NA	TRBJ2-7	TRBV5-4	TRBD1	CASSQGVYDEQYF	TGTGCCAGCAGCCAGGGGGTGTATGACGAGCAGTACTTC
NA	TRBJ1-5	TRBV5-5	TRBD1	CASSFEGQGNQPQHF	TGTGCCAGCAGTTTCGAGGGACAGGGTAATCAGCCCCAGCATTTT
NA	TRBJ1-2	TRBV10-3	TRBD1	CAISESRGQGSSLEGYTF	TGTGCCATCAGTGAGTCGAGGGGACAGGGCTCCTCTTTGGAGGGCTACACCTTC
once	TRBJ2-5	TRBV3-1/TRBV3-2	NA	CASSHTGLQETQYF	TGTGCCAGCAGCCACACAGGGCTCCAAGAGACCCAGTACTTC
NA	TRBJ2-1	TRBV27	NA	CASARLVGEQFF	TGTGCCAGCGCCCGACTAGTAGGCGAGCAGTTCTTC
once	TRBJ2-5	TRBV9	NA	CASSAGDRWDGETQYF	TGTGCCAGCAGCGCGGGGGATAGGTGGGACGGGGAGACCCAGTACTTC
NA	TRBJ2-1	TRBV5-4	TRBD2	CASSLELAGEAEQFF	TGTGCCAGCAGCTTGGAGTTAGCGGGAGAGGCTGAGCAGTTCTTC
NA	TRBJ1-2	TRBV6-5	NA	CASSYSPSERGGYTF	TGTGCCAGCAGTTACTCGCCATCCGAGCGAGGAGGCTACACCTTC
NA	TRBJ2-7	TRBV5-1	TRBD1	CASSSRAGGIPYEQYF	TGCGCCAGCAGCTCCAGGGCAGGGGGAATACCCTACGAGCAGTACTTC
NA	TRBJ2-3	TRBV5-1	TRBD1	CASSRDRGRTDTDTQYF	TGCGCCAGCAGCCGGGACAGGGGGCGCACCGACACAGATACGCAGTATTTT
NA	TRBJ2-5	TRBV7-6	TRBD2	CASSYGLAGSRETQYF	TGTGCCAGCAGCTATGGACTAGCGGGGTCCCGGGAGACCCAGTACTTC
few	TRBJ1-1	TRBV7-9	NA	CASSPLNTEAFF	TGTGCCAGCAGTCCTCTTAACACTGAAGCTTTCTTT
NA	TRBJ1-2	TRBV5-1	NA	CASSLGEPETYGYTF	TGCGCCAGCAGCTTGGGGGAGCCTGAAACCTATGGCTACACCTTC
NA	TRBJ2-3	TRBV14	NA	CASSRRQGGSDTQYF	TGTGCCAGCAGCCGCCGACAGGGAGGTTCAGATACGCAGTATTTT
NA	TRBJ2-5	TRBV15	TRBD2	CATSRSVHVAGEETQYF	TGTGCCACCAGCAGAAGCGTTCACGTAGCGGGAGAAGAGACCCAGTACTTC
NA	TRBJ1-4	TRBV19	TRBD1	CASSQDRGGEKLFF	TGTGCCAGTTCGCAAGACAGGGGAGGGGAAAAACTGTTTTTT
NA	TRBJ1-1	TRBV6-5	NA	CASSQDTLNTEAFF	TGTGCCAGCAGCCAGGACACCCTGAACACTGAAGCTTTCTTT
NA	TRBJ1-5	TRBV9	NA	CASSGPGGSNQPQHF	TGTGCCAGCAGCGGACCGGGGGGGAGCAATCAGCCCCAGCATTTT
NA	TRBJ2-7	TRBV6-1	NA	CASSERPSATYEQYF	TGTGCCAGCAGTGAACGGCCTAGCGCGACCTACGAGCAGTACTTC
NA	TRBJ1-4	TRBV18	NA	CASSRSGGGTNEKLFF	TGTGCCAGCTCCCGGTCGGGAGGCGGAACTAATGAAAAACTGTTTTTT
NA	TRBJ1-2	TRBV7-9	NA	CASSLDVSAGGYTF	TGTGCCAGCAGCTTAGATGTCTCGGCGGGCGGCTACACCTTC
NA	TRBJ2-1	TRBV5-1	NA	CASSQGASGYNEQFF	TGCGCCAGCAGCCAGGGGGCTAGCGGCTACAATGAGCAGTTCTTC
few	TRBJ1-5	TRBV5-1	NA	CASSPGQSNQPQHF	TGCGCCAGCAGCCCGGGACAAAGCAATCAGCCCCAGCATTTT
NA	TRBJ2-2	TRBV24-1	TRBD1	CATSDDRGSNTGELFF	TGTGCCACCAGTGATGACAGGGGCTCGAACACCGGGGAGCTGTTTTTT
few	TRBJ2-7	TRBV4-2	NA	CASSQAGGRGPSSYEQYF	TGTGCCAGCAGCCAAGCGGGCGGTCGCGGGCCGAGCTCCTACGAGCAGTACTTC
NA	TRBJ2-7	TRBV5-1	TRBD2	CASTSGPSYEQYF	TGCGCCAGTACTAGCGGCCCCTCCTACGAGCAGTACTTC
NA	TRBJ1-2	TRBV7-2	TRBD1	CASSLTGYGYTF	TGTGCCAGCAGCCTGACAGGGTATGGCTACACCTTC
NA	TRBJ1-1	TRBV5-4	NA	CASSLGGGNTEAFF	TGTGCCAGCAGCTTGGGGGGGGGTAACACTGAAGCTTTCTTT
once	TRBJ2-7	TRBV6-5	TRBD1	CASRKQGDEQYF	TGTGCCAGCAGAAAACAGGGGGACGAGCAGTACTTC
NA	TRBJ1-3	TRBV5-1	TRBD1	CASSDQGATSGNTIYF	TGCGCCAGCAGCGATCAGGGGGCCACCTCTGGAAACACCATATATTTT